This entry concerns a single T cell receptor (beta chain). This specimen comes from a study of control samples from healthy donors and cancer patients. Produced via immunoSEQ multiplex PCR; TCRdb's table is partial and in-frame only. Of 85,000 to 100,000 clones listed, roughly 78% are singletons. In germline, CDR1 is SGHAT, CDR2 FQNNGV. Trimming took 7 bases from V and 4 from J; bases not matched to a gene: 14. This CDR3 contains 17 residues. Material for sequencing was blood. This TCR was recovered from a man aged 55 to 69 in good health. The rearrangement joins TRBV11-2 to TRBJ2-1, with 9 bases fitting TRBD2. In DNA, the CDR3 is TGTGCCAGCACCCCGTCGGCTAGCGGGGCTTCATACAATGAGCAGTTCTTC. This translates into CASTPSASGASYNEQFF. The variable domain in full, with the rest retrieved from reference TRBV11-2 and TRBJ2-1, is EAGVAQSPRYKIIEKRQSVAFWCNPISGHATLYWYQQILGQGPKLLIQFQNNGVVDDSQLPKDRFSAERLKGVDSTLKIQPAKLEDSAVYLCASTPSASGASYNEQFFGPGTRLTVL.